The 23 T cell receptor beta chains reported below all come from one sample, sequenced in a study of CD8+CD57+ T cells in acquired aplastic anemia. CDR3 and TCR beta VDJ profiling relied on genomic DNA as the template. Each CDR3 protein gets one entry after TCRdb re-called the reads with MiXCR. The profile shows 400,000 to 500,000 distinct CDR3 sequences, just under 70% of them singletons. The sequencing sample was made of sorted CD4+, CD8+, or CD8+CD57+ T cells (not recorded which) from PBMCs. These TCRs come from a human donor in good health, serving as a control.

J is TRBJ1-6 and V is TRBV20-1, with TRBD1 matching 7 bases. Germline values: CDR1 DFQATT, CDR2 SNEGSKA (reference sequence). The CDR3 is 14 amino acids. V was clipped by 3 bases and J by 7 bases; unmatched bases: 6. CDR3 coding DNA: TGCAGTGCTAGGAACAGGGGTAGGAATTCACCCCTCCACTTT. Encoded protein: CSARNRGRNSPLHF.

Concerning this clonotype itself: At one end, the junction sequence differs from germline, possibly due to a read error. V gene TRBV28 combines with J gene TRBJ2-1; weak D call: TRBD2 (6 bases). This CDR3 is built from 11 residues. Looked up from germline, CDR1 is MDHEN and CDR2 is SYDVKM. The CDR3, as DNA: TGTGTTACTAGCTCCTACAATGAGCAGTTATTC. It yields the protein CVTSSYNEQLF.

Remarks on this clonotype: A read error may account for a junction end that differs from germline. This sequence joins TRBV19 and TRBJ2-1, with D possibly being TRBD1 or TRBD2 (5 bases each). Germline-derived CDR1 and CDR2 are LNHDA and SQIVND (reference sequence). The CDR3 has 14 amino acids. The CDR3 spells CAGSHLGRGNEQFF. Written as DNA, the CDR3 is TGTGCCGGTAGTCACCTGGGACGGGGCAATGAGCAGTTCTTC.

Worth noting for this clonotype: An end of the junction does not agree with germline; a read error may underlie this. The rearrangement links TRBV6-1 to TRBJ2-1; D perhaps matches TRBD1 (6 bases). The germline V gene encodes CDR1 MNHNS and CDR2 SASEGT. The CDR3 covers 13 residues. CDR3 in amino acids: CASRNGGYNGQFF. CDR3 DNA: TGTGCCAGTAGAAATGGGGGCTACAATGGGCAGTTCTTC.

The CDR3 bases are TGTGCCATCAGTGAGGGGGGCAGCCCGGGGCAACTGTTTTTT. Translated, it gives CAISEGGSPGQLFF. The chain carries TRBV10-3 and TRBJ1-4; D is perhaps TRBD1 (6 bases). Trimming cost V 2 bases and J 12 bases, with 16 bases left between them. The germline V gene encodes CDR1 ENHRY and CDR2 SYGVKD. The CDR3 contains 14 residues.

The CDR3 region is CASSSATRGYEQYF. The CDR3 nucleotides read TGTGCCAGCAGCTCCGCAACGCGGGGCTACGAGCAGTACTTC. This chain links TRBV24-1 with TRBJ2-7; TRBD2 is a possible D gene (6 bases). This CDR3 comprises 14 residues. CDR1 and CDR2 from the germline V gene are KGHDR and SFDVKD. Deletions cut 11 bases from V and 3 bases from J, with 19 bases between.

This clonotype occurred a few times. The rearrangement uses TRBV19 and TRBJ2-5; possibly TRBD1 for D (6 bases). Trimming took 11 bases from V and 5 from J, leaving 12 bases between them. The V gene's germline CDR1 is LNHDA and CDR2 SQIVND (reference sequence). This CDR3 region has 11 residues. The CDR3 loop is CAFPGHETQYF. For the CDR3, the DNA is TGTGCCTTTCCGGGACATGAGACCCAGTACTTC.

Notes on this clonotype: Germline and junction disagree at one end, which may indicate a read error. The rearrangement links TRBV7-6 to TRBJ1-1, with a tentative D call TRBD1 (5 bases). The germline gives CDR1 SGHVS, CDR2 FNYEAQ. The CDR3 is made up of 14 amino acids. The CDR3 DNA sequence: TGTGCCAGCAGCAAATCAGGGAGAGCTACTGAAGTTTTCTTT. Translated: CASSKSGRATEVFF. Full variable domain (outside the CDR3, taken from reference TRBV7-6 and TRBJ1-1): GAGVSQSPRYKVTKRGQDVALRCDPISGHVSLYWYRQALGQGPEFLTYFNYEAQQDKSGLPNDRFSAERPEGSISTLTIQRTEQRDSAMYRCASSKSGRATEVFFGQGTRLTVV.

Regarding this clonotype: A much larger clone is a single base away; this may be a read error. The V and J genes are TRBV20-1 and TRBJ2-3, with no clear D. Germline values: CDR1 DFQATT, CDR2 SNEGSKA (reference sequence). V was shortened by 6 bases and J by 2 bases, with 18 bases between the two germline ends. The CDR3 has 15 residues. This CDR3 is CSAPSPTRVTDTQYF. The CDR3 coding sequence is TGCAGTGCACCTTCCCCTACTCGGGTCACAGATACGCAGTATTTT.

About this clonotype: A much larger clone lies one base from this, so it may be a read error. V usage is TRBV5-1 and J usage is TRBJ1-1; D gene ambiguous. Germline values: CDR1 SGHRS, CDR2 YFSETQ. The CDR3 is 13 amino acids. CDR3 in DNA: TGTGCCAGCAGCATGGAACTGAACACTAAAGCTTTCTTT. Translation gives CASSMELNTKAFF.

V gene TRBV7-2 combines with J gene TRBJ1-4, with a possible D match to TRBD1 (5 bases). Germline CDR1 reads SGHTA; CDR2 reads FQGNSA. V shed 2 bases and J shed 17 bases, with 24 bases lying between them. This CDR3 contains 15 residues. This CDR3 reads CASSLSQGRHEQYFF. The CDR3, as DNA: TGTGCCAGCAGCTTAAGCCAGGGACGACACGAGCAGTACTTTTTT. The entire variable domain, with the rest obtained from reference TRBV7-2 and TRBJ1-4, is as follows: GAGVSQSPSNKVTEKGKDVELRCDPISGHTALYWYRQSLGQGLEFLIYFQGNSAPDKSGLPSDRFSAERTGGSVSTLTIQRTQQEDSAVYLCASSLSQGRHEQYFFGSGTQLSVL.

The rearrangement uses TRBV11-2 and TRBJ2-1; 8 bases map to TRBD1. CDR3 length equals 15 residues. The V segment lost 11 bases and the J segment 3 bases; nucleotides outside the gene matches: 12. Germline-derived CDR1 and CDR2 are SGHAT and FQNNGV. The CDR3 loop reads CACGQTGEFYNEQFF. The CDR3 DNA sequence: TGTGCCTGCGGACAGACAGGGGAGTTCTACAATGAGCAGTTCTTC. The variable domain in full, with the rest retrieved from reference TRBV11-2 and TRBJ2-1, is EAGVAQSPRYKIIEKRQSVAFWCNPISGHATLYWYQQILGQGPKLLIQFQNNGVVDDSQLPKDRFSAERLKGVDSTLKIQPAKLEDSAVYLCACGQTGEFYNEQFFGPGTRLTVL.

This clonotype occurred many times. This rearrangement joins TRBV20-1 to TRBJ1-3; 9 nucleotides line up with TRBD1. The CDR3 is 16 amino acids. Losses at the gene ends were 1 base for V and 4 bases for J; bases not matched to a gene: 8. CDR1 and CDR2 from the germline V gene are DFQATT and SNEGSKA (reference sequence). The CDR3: CSARAPGQGDGNTIYF. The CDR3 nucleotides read TGCAGTGCTAGAGCACCGGGACAGGGAGACGGAAACACCATATATTTT.

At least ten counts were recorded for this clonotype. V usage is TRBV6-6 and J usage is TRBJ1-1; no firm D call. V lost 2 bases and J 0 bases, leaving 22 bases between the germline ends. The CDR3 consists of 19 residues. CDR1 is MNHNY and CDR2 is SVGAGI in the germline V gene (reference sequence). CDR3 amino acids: CASSYIRPRNQALNTEAFF. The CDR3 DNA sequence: TGTGCCAGCAGTTACATTAGGCCTCGAAACCAAGCCCTGAACACTGAAGCTTTCTTT.

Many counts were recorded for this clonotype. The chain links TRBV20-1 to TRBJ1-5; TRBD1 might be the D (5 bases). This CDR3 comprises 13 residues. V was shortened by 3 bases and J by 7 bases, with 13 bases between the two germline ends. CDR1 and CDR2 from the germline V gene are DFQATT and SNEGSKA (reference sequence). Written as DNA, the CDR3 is TGCAGTGCTAGCCGGGGGGGAGGGCAGCCCCAGCATTTT. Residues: CSASRGGGQPQHF.

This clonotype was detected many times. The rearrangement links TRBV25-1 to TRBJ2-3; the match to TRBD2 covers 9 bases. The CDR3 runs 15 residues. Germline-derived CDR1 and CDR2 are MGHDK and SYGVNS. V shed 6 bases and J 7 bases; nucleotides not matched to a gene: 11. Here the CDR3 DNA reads TGTGCCAGCAGGGGGGGCGGGGGGGTCACTTATACGCAGTATTTT. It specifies CASRGGGGVTYTQYF.

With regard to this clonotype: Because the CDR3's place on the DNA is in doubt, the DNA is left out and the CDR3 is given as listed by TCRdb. The CDR3 is CASSVDSGGYTFGYF. The chain recombines TRBV7-9 with TRBJ2-7; the table's D call TRBD2 went unverified against the DNA. The CDR3 spans 15 residues, counting both ends. The germline V gene has CDR1 SEHNR and CDR2 FQNEAQ (reference sequence).

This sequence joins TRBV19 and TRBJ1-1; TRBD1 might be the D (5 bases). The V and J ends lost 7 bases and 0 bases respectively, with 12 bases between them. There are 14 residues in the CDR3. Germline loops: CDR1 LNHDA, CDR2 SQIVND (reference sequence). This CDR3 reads CASTLRALNTEAFF. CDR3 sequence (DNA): TGTGCCAGTACCCTCAGGGCCTTGAACACTGAAGCTTTCTTT.

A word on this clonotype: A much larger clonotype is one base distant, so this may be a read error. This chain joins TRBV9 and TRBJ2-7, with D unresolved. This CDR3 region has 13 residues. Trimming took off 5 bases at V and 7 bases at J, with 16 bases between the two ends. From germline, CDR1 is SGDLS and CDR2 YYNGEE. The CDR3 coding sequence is TGTGCCAGCAGTCCCATCGTCTACGATGAGCAGTACTTC. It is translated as CASSPIVYDEQYF.

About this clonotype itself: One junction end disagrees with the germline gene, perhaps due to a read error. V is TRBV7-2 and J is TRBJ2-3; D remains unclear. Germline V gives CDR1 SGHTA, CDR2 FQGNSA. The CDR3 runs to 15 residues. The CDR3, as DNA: TGTGCCAGCAGCTTCCGTGACACCAACACAGATGCGCAGTATTTT. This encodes CASSFRDTNTDAQYF.

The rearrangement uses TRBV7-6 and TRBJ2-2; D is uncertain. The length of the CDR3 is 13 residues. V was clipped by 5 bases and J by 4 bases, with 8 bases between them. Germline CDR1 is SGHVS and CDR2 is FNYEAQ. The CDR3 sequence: CASSMVVTGELFF. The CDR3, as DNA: TGTGCCAGCAGCATGGTGGTCACCGGGGAGCTGTTTTTT.

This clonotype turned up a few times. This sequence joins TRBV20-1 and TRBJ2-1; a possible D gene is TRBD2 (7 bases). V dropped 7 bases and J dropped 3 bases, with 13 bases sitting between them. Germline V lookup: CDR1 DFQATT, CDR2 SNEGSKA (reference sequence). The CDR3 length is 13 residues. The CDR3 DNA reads TGCAGTGTTAACGGGGGGCACTACAATGAGCAGTTCTTC. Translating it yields CSVNGGHYNEQFF.

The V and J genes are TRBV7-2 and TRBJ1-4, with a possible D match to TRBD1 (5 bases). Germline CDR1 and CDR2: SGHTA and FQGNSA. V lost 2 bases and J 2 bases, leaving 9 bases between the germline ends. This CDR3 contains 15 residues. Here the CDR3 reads CASSLRGGTNEKLFF. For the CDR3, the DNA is TGTGCCAGCAGCTTAAGGGGAGGGACTAATGAAAAACTGTTTTTT.